The rows below give T cell receptor beta chains drawn from one sample of a study of T-cell reconstitution after alpha-beta-depleted transplantation in children. One entry per CDR3 protein, called by TCRdb with MiXCR from the PCR reads. The sample lists fewer than 700,000 distinct CDR3 sequences, roughly 23% occurring once. This specimen was PBMCs, mostly from graft donor cells, taken 360 days after TCRalphabeta/CD19-depleted stem cell transplant. The receptors originated from a boy in the first two years of life who had a stem cell transplant for acute myeloid leukemia, so the T cells may come from the graft donor. CDR3s include the opening cysteine and the closing phenylalanine or tryptophan. The D gene is left open where the match is weak. The size of a clone is reported for some rows only, either as once, few or many, or as a class for expanded clones.

.,TRBV11-2,TRBJ2-5,TRBD1,CASTATGVETQYF,TGTGCCAGCACCGCGACAGGGGTAGAGACCCAGTACTTC
few,TRBV29-1,TRBJ2-3,TRBD2,CSVDGQVPSSSGGAPPDTQYF,TGCAGCGTTGATGGACAGGTCCCATCCTCTAGCGGGGGGGCCCCCCCAGATACGCAGTATTTT
few,TRBV19,TRBJ2-1,.,CASSIDRGGPLEFF,TGTGCCAGTAGTATAGATCGTGGGGGGCCCCTCGAGTTCTTC
many,TRBV20-1,TRBJ2-3,.,CSAPPGTPQYF,TGCAGTGCTCCCCCAGGGACTCCGCAGTATTTT
.,TRBV20-1,TRBJ2-3,TRBD1,CSAYRGPTDTQYF,TGCAGTGCTTACAGGGGCCCGACAGATACGCAGTATTTT
many,TRBV4-1,TRBJ2-5,.,CASSQDSVGETQYF,TGCGCCAGCAGCCAAGATTCCGTGGGGGAGACCCAGTACTTC
.,TRBV6-1,TRBJ2-7,.,CASSNSGSGYYEQYF,TGTGCCAGCAGTAATAGTGGTAGCGGATACTACGAGCAGTACTTC
many,TRBV24-1,TRBJ2-6,.,CATSPSSGTSSGANVLTF,TGTGCCACCAGTCCCTCCTCCGGGACAAGCTCTGGGGCCAACGTCCTGACTTTC
.,TRBV21-1,TRBJ2-4,.,CASSKDGEDCPLDKNIQYF,TGTGCCAGCAGCAAAGACGGTGAGGACTGCCCCTTGGACAAAAACATTCAGTACTTC
.,TRBV4-1,TRBJ2-5,TRBD1,CASSLPTGGEETQYF,TGCGCCAGCAGCTTACCGACAGGGGGGGAAGAGACCCAGTACTTC
few,TRBV29-1,TRBJ2-1,TRBD2,CSAPLTRSGTYNEQFF,TGCAGCGCCCCTCTTACGAGGAGCGGGACCTACAATGAGCAGTTCTTC
.,TRBV4-3,TRBJ2-3,.,CASSPIARTDTQYF,TGCGCCAGCAGCCCTATTGCCCGAACAGATACGCAGTATTTT
.,TRBV6-2/TRBV6-3,TRBJ2-2,TRBD1,CASSLEKTGRKTGELFF,TGTGCCAGCAGTTTGGAGAAGACAGGGCGAAAAACCGGGGAGCTGTTTTTT
.,TRBV11-3,TRBJ2-7,.,CASSLASPLQQYF,TGTGCCAGCAGCTTAGCCTCTCCCCTCCAGCAGTACTTC
few,TRBV29-1,TRBJ1-2,.,CSLTADLYGYTF,TGCAGCCTTACGGCAGACCTCTATGGCTACACCTTC
.,TRBV29-1,TRBJ1-2,.,CSVVPRDRARGGYTF,TGCAGCGTTGTCCCCCGCGACCGGGCAAGAGGTGGCTACACCTTC
.,TRBV5-1,TRBJ2-5,TRBD2,CASSLAAGGGQETQYF,TGCGCCAGCAGCTTGGCCGCTGGGGGGGGTCAAGAGACCCAGTACTTC
.,TRBV9,TRBJ2-1,TRBD1,CASSAGTVFNEQFF,TGTGCCAGCAGCGCCGGGACAGTATTCAATGAGCAGTTCTTC
few,TRBV20-1,TRBJ1-5,TRBD1,CSAFDRARNQPQHF,TGCAGTGCTTTCGACAGGGCTCGCAATCAGCCCCAGCATTTT
many,TRBV15,TRBJ1-5,.,CATSRDRSQPQHF,TGTGCCACCAGCAGAGACAGGAGTCAGCCCCAGCATTTT
few,TRBV7-2,TRBJ2-3,TRBD2,CASSSSGVSTDTQYF,TGTGCCAGCAGCTCGAGCGGGGTGAGCACAGATACGCAGTATTTT
.,TRBV6-6,TRBJ1-2,.,CASSYQGYTF,TGTGCCAGCAGTTATCAGGGCTACACCTTC